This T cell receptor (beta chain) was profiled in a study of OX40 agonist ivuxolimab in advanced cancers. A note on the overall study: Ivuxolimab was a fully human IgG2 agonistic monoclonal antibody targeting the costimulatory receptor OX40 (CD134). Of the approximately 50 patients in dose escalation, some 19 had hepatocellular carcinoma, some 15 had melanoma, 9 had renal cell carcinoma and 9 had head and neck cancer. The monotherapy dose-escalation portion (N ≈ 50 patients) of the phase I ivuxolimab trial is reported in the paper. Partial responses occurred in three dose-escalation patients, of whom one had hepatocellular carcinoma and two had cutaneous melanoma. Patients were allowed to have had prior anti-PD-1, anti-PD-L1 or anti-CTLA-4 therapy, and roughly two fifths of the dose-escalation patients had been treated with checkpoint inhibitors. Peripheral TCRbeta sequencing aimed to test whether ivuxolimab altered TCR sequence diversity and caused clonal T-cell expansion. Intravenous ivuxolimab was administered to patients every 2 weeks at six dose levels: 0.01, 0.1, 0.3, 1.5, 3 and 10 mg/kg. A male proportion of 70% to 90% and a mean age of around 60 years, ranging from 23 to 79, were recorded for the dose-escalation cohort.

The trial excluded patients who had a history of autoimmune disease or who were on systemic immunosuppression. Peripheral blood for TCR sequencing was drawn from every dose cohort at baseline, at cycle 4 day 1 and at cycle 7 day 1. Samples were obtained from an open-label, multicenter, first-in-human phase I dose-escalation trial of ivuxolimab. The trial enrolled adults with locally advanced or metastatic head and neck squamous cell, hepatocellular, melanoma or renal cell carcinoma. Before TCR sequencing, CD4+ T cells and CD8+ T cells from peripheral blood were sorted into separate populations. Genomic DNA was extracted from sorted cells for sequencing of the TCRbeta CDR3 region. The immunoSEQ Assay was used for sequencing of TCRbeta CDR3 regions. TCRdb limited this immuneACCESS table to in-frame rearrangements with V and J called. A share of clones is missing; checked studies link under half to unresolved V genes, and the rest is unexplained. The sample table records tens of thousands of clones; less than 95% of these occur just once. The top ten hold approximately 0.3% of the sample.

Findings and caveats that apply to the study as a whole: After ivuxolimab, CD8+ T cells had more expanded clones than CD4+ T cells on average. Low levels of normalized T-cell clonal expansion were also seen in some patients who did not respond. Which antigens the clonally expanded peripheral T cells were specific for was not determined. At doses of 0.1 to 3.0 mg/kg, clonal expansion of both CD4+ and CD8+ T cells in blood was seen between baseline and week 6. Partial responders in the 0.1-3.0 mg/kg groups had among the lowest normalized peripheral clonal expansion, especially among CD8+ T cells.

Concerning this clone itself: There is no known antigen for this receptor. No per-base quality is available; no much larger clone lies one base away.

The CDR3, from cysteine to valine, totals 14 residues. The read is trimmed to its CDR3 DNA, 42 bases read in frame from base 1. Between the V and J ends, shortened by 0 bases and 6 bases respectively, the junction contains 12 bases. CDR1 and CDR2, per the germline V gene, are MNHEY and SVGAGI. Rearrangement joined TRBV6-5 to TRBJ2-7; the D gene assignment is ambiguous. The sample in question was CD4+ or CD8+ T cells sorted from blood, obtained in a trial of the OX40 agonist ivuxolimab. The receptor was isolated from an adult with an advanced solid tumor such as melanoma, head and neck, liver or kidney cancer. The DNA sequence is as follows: TGTGCCAGCAGTTACTCGGTCACGCCTGGCGAGCAGTACGTC. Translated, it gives CASSYSVTPGEQYV.